A selection of T cell receptor beta chains follows, all from one sample in a study of CD4 T cell repertoires in COVID-19. Profiling relied on immunoSEQ multiplex PCR, and the TCRdb table lists in-frame clones only, not all of them. The sample lists some 80,000 clones, about four fifths occurring once. Sequencing was performed on CD4+ T cells from peripheral blood, taken after recovery from COVID-19. These receptors came from a human donor who had COVID-19. The CDR3 runs from the conserved cysteine through the conserved F or W. Fields, in order: J gene, D gene, clone size, V gene, CDR3 protein, CDR3 DNA. D genes are given only for firm matches. Clone size is stated in some rows and not others, as once, few, many or a class when expanded.

j_call: TRBJ2-7; d_call: TRBD1; clone_size: .; v_call: TRBV7-9; cdr3_aa: CASSLIDRASYEQYF; cdr3_nt: TGTGCCAGCAGCTTAATTGACAGGGCCTCCTACGAGCAGTACTTC
j_call: TRBJ1-1; d_call: TRBD1; clone_size: few; v_call: TRBV5-1; cdr3_aa: CASSSGTGGLSEAFF; cdr3_nt: TGCGCCAGCAGCTCCGGGACAGGGGGCTTATCTGAAGCTTTCTTT
j_call: TRBJ1-1; d_call: TRBD1; clone_size: .; v_call: TRBV10-3; cdr3_aa: CAIKGAGAGNTEAFF; cdr3_nt: TGTGCCATCAAGGGGGCAGGGGCAGGGAACACTGAAGCTTTCTTT
j_call: TRBJ2-7; d_call: .; clone_size: few; v_call: TRBV5-5; cdr3_aa: CASSLAWGPSYEQYF; cdr3_nt: TGTGCCAGCAGTTTAGCTTGGGGGCCGTCCTACGAGCAGTACTTC
j_call: TRBJ1-2; d_call: .; clone_size: .; v_call: TRBV6-1; cdr3_aa: CASSEDVGRAGYTF; cdr3_nt: TGTGCCAGCAGTGAAGATGTGGGGCGGGCTGGCTACACCTTC
j_call: TRBJ2-1; d_call: TRBD1; clone_size: .; v_call: TRBV28; cdr3_aa: CASSLTGDFYNEQFF; cdr3_nt: TGTGCCAGCAGTTTAACAGGGGATTTCTACAATGAGCAGTTCTTC
j_call: TRBJ2-5; d_call: .; clone_size: .; v_call: TRBV20-1; cdr3_aa: CSASRPTYPREGLQETQYF; cdr3_nt: TGCAGTGCTAGTAGGCCCACCTATCCCCGCGAGGGCCTGCAAGAGACCCAGTACTTC
j_call: TRBJ2-7; d_call: .; clone_size: .; v_call: TRBV9; cdr3_aa: CASSVEPVREGGGQYF; cdr3_nt: TGTGCCAGCAGCGTAGAACCTGTGAGGGAAGGAGGTGGGCAATACTTC
j_call: TRBJ1-1; d_call: .; clone_size: .; v_call: TRBV11-2; cdr3_aa: CASRKLQGYNTEAFF; cdr3_nt: TGTGCCAGCAGAAAGCTACAGGGCTATAACACTGAAGCTTTCTTT
j_call: TRBJ2-4; d_call: .; clone_size: .; v_call: TRBV2; cdr3_aa: CASSDRALAKNIQYF; cdr3_nt: TGTGCCAGCAGTGACCGGGCGCTAGCCAAAAACATTCAGTACTTC
j_call: TRBJ2-2; d_call: .; clone_size: once; v_call: TRBV25-1; cdr3_aa: CASGPDSSDTGELFF; cdr3_nt: TGTGCCAGCGGTCCCGACAGTTCGGACACCGGGGAGCTGTTTTTT
j_call: TRBJ1-6; d_call: .; clone_size: few; v_call: TRBV7-3; cdr3_aa: CASSLRGGGSNSPLHF; cdr3_nt: TGTGCCAGCAGCTTGAGGGGAGGGGGGTCTAATTCACCCCTCCACTTT
j_call: TRBJ2-1; d_call: .; clone_size: .; v_call: TRBV28; cdr3_aa: CASSSRGYSSYNEQFF; cdr3_nt: TGTGCCAGCAGTAGTAGGGGGTATAGCTCCTACAATGAGCAGTTCTTC
j_call: TRBJ2-1; d_call: TRBD1; clone_size: few; v_call: TRBV29-1; cdr3_aa: CSGLDRGSYNEQFF; cdr3_nt: TGCAGTGGACTGGACAGGGGCTCCTACAATGAGCAGTTCTTC
j_call: TRBJ2-1; d_call: TRBD1; clone_size: .; v_call: TRBV3-1/TRBV3-2; cdr3_aa: CASGSLPGQGASEQFF; cdr3_nt: TGTGCCAGCGGATCCCTTCCGGGACAGGGGGCTAGTGAGCAGTTCTTC
j_call: TRBJ2-5; d_call: .; clone_size: .; v_call: TRBV18; cdr3_aa: CASSSPGSQETQYF; cdr3_nt: TGTGCCAGCTCAAGCCCGGGAAGCCAAGAGACCCAGTACTTC
j_call: TRBJ1-2; d_call: .; clone_size: .; v_call: TRBV5-6; cdr3_aa: CASSPMGVRGNGYTF; cdr3_nt: TGTGCCAGCAGCCCGATGGGCGTGAGGGGCAATGGCTACACCTTC
j_call: TRBJ1-1; d_call: .; clone_size: .; v_call: TRBV5-4; cdr3_aa: CASSLEAGLGNEAFF; cdr3_nt: TGTGCCAGCAGCTTGGAGGCGGGCCTGGGTAATGAAGCTTTCTTT
j_call: TRBJ2-1; d_call: .; clone_size: .; v_call: TRBV7-2; cdr3_aa: CASSLRPGELNEQFF; cdr3_nt: TGTGCCAGCAGCTTAAGGCCCGGGGAACTGAATGAGCAGTTCTTC
j_call: TRBJ2-1; d_call: TRBD2; clone_size: .; v_call: TRBV7-2; cdr3_aa: CASGKLAGANEQFF; cdr3_nt: TGTGCCAGCGGCAAACTAGCGGGAGCTAATGAGCAGTTCTTC
j_call: TRBJ2-2; d_call: .; clone_size: .; v_call: TRBV3-1/TRBV3-2; cdr3_aa: CASSLGLPNTGELFF; cdr3_nt: TGTGCCAGCAGCCTTGGCCTTCCCAACACCGGGGAGCTGTTTTTT
j_call: TRBJ2-1; d_call: .; clone_size: .; v_call: TRBV5-6; cdr3_aa: CASSFPTGQQFF; cdr3_nt: TGTGCCAGCAGCTTCCCCACAGGCCAGCAGTTCTTC
j_call: TRBJ2-7; d_call: .; clone_size: .; v_call: TRBV6-5; cdr3_aa: CASSYSLASYEQYF; cdr3_nt: TGTGCCAGCAGTTACTCTCTAGCGTCCTACGAGCAGTACTTC
j_call: TRBJ1-6; d_call: TRBD1; clone_size: .; v_call: TRBV9; cdr3_aa: CASSPRTGHNSPLHF; cdr3_nt: TGTGCCAGCAGCCCTCGGACAGGGCATAATTCACCCCTCCACTTT
j_call: TRBJ1-1; d_call: .; clone_size: few; v_call: TRBV12-3/TRBV12-4; cdr3_aa: CASSNSMNTEAFF; cdr3_nt: TGTGCCAGCAGTAACAGCATGAACACTGAAGCTTTCTTT
j_call: TRBJ2-2; d_call: .; clone_size: .; v_call: TRBV5-1; cdr3_aa: CASSLEIGMKGRTGELFF; cdr3_nt: TGCGCCAGCAGCTTGGAGATAGGGATGAAGGGACGCACCGGGGAGCTGTTTTTT
j_call: TRBJ1-2; d_call: .; clone_size: .; v_call: TRBV2; cdr3_aa: CASTHSFIQEFNYGYTF; cdr3_nt: TGTGCCAGCACCCACTCTTTCATACAGGAGTTTAACTATGGCTACACCTTC
j_call: TRBJ2-1; d_call: TRBD2; clone_size: .; v_call: TRBV19; cdr3_aa: CASSIDLGTSGKSSYNEQFF; cdr3_nt: TGTGCCAGTAGTATAGATCTTGGGACTAGCGGGAAGAGCTCCTACAATGAGCAGTTCTTC
j_call: TRBJ2-3; d_call: TRBD2; clone_size: .; v_call: TRBV11-3; cdr3_aa: CASSSTSRPTDTQYF; cdr3_nt: TGTGCCAGCAGCTCGACTAGCAGGCCCACAGATACGCAGTATTTT
j_call: TRBJ2-3; d_call: TRBD2; clone_size: .; v_call: TRBV19; cdr3_aa: CASSPTSGTSTDTQYF; cdr3_nt: TGTGCCAGTAGTCCAACTAGCGGAACAAGCACAGATACGCAGTATTTT
j_call: TRBJ1-5; d_call: .; clone_size: .; v_call: TRBV4-1; cdr3_aa: CASSHSGWDSNQPQHF; cdr3_nt: TGCGCCAGCAGCCATTCAGGGTGGGATAGCAATCAGCCCCAGCATTTT
j_call: TRBJ2-5; d_call: .; clone_size: .; v_call: TRBV10-2; cdr3_aa: CASSDPAAGETQYF; cdr3_nt: TGCGCCAGCAGTGACCCAGCCGCCGGAGAGACCCAGTACTTC
j_call: TRBJ1-5; d_call: .; clone_size: few; v_call: TRBV19; cdr3_aa: CASCSVVFSNQPQHF; cdr3_nt: TGTGCCAGTTGCTCGGTAGTTTTTAGCAATCAGCCCCAGCATTTT
j_call: TRBJ1-1; d_call: TRBD1; clone_size: once; v_call: TRBV19; cdr3_aa: CASSMDRDTEAFF; cdr3_nt: TGTGCCAGTAGTATGGACAGGGACACTGAAGCTTTCTTT
j_call: TRBJ1-1; d_call: TRBD1; clone_size: .; v_call: TRBV19; cdr3_aa: CASSTRQGGNTEAFF; cdr3_nt: TGTGCCAGTAGCACTCGACAGGGGGGCAACACTGAAGCTTTCTTT
j_call: TRBJ2-3; d_call: TRBD2; clone_size: .; v_call: TRBV5-4; cdr3_aa: CASSSPGTSGGSTDTQYF; cdr3_nt: TGTGCCAGCAGCTCACCCGGGACTAGCGGGGGGAGCACAGATACGCAGTATTTT
j_call: TRBJ2-7; d_call: TRBD1; clone_size: .; v_call: TRBV28; cdr3_aa: CASSPQGQQYF; cdr3_nt: TGTGCCAGCAGTCCACAGGGGCAGCAGTACTTC
j_call: TRBJ1-1; d_call: .; clone_size: .; v_call: TRBV2; cdr3_aa: CASSGQMNTEAFF; cdr3_nt: TGTGCCAGCAGCGGACAGATGAACACTGAAGCTTTCTTT
j_call: TRBJ1-1; d_call: .; clone_size: .; v_call: TRBV7-8; cdr3_aa: CASSPGLVDTEAFF; cdr3_nt: TGTGCCAGCAGCCCAGGACTGGTGGACACTGAAGCTTTCTTT
j_call: TRBJ2-7; d_call: TRBD2; clone_size: .; v_call: TRBV3-1/TRBV3-2; cdr3_aa: CASSLQGLAGGQQYF; cdr3_nt: TGTGCCAGCAGCCTCCAAGGGCTAGCGGGGGGGCAGCAGTACTTC
j_call: TRBJ2-5; d_call: .; clone_size: medium-sized; v_call: TRBV5-1; cdr3_aa: CASSLGSVGETQYF; cdr3_nt: TGCGCCAGCAGCTTGGGGAGCGTGGGAGAGACCCAGTACTTC
j_call: TRBJ2-7; d_call: TRBD1; clone_size: .; v_call: TRBV5-1; cdr3_aa: CASSSRPGQGLYEQYF; cdr3_nt: TGCGCCAGCAGCTCTAGACCGGGACAGGGACTCTACGAGCAGTACTTC
j_call: TRBJ2-3; d_call: .; clone_size: .; v_call: TRBV7-9; cdr3_aa: CASSLLSDTQYF; cdr3_nt: TGTGCCAGCAGCTTACTGAGCGATACGCAGTATTTT
j_call: TRBJ2-1; d_call: .; clone_size: .; v_call: TRBV11-2; cdr3_aa: CASSESSYNEQFF; cdr3_nt: TGTGCCAGCAGCGAAAGCTCCTACAATGAGCAGTTCTTC
j_call: TRBJ2-2; d_call: .; clone_size: .; v_call: TRBV7-2; cdr3_aa: CASSPSGELFF; cdr3_nt: TGTGCCAGCAGCCCCTCCGGGGAGCTGTTTTTT
j_call: TRBJ2-3; d_call: .; clone_size: .; v_call: TRBV6-5; cdr3_aa: CASRDSATDTQYF; cdr3_nt: TGTGCCAGCAGGGACTCAGCCACAGATACGCAGTATTTT
j_call: TRBJ2-7; d_call: TRBD1; clone_size: once; v_call: TRBV11-2; cdr3_aa: CASSLVGTGKGEQYF; cdr3_nt: TGTGCCAGCAGCTTAGTAGGGACAGGGAAGGGCGAGCAGTACTTC
j_call: TRBJ1-6; d_call: .; clone_size: once; v_call: TRBV4-1; cdr3_aa: CASSQRDGNSPLHF; cdr3_nt: TGCGCCAGCAGCCAGCGGGACGGCAATTCACCCCTCCACTTT
j_call: TRBJ1-4; d_call: .; clone_size: .; v_call: TRBV7-6; cdr3_aa: CASSLASRANEKLFF; cdr3_nt: TGTGCCAGCAGCTTAGCTTCCAGGGCGAATGAAAAACTGTTTTTT
j_call: TRBJ2-1; d_call: .; clone_size: .; v_call: TRBV5-1; cdr3_aa: CASSLGRDPSYNEQFF; cdr3_nt: TGCGCCAGCAGCTTGGGGCGGGACCCCTCCTACAATGAGCAGTTCTTC
j_call: TRBJ2-2; d_call: TRBD1; clone_size: .; v_call: TRBV7-3; cdr3_aa: CASSLSGTGSTGELFF; cdr3_nt: TGTGCCAGCAGCTTATCTGGGACAGGGAGTACCGGGGAGCTGTTTTTT